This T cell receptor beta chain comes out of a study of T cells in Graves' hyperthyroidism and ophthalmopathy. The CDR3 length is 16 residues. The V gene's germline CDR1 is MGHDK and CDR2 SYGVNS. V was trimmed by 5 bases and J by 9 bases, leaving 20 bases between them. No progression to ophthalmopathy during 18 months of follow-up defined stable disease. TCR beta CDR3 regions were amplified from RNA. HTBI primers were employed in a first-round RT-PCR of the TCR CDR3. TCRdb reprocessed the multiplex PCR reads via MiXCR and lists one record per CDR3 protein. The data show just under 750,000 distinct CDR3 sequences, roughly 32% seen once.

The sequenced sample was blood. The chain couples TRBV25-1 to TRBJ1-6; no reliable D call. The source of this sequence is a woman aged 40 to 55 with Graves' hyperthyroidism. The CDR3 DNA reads TGTGCCAGCAGTTACACTCCGGCATCGCCGGGTTCACCCCTCCACTTT. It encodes CASSYTPASPGSPLHF. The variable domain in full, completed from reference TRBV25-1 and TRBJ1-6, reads EADIYQTPRYLVIGTGKKITLECSQTMGHDKMYWYQQDPGMELHLIHYSYGVNSTEKGDLSSESTVSRIRTEHFPLTLESARPSHTSQYLCASSYTPASPGSPLHFGNGTRLTVT.